The 26 T cell receptor beta chains presented below share a single source sample, sequenced in a study of blood T cell repertoires in COVID-19. Profiling relied on immunoSEQ multiplex PCR, and the TCRdb table lists in-frame clones only, not all of them. There are around 250,000 clones in the sample; around nine tenths occur only once, and about 3.4% lies in the top ten. The sequencing input was PBMCs or T cells enriched from blood (not recorded which). The receptors here all came from a woman aged 40 to 50 who had been exposed to COVID-19.

CDR3 nucleotides: TGTGCCAGCAGCCAGACTACCGTGGGGGAGCAGTTCTTC. This gives the protein CASSQTTVGEQFF. The chain has TRBV3-1 (or the pseudogene TRBV3-2) and TRBJ2-1; possible D gene TRBD2, 5 bases. The CDR3 runs to 13 residues. Trimming left V 3 bases short and J 10 bases short, with 13 bases between. Germline values: CDR1 LGHDT, CDR2 YNNKEL (reference sequence).

This clone was counted a single time. The chain couples TRBV4-2 to TRBJ2-1; TRBD2 matches at 7 bases. The CDR3 has 16 residues. The V and J ends lost 0 bases and 6 bases, in that order; junction bases with no gene match: 8. CDR1 and CDR2 from the germline V gene are LGHNA and YNFKEQ. The CDR3 spells CASSQDPSGLFNEQFF. The DNA of the CDR3 is TGTGCCAGCAGCCAAGACCCTAGCGGCCTTTTCAATGAGCAGTTCTTC.

This clone has just a few counts. This chain uses TRBV7-2 with TRBJ1-3; TRBD1 agrees at 9 bases. The CDR3 has 15 residues. V was clipped by 5 bases and J by 6 bases; unmatched bases: 8. Germline lookup yields CDR1 SGHTA and CDR2 FQGNSA. The CDR3 sequence: CASSPRTGVLNTIYF. CDR3 nucleotide sequence: TGTGCCAGCAGCCCCCGGACAGGGGTGCTAAACACCATATATTTT. The full variable domain, in which reference TRBV7-2 and TRBJ1-3 provide the parts outside the CDR3, is GAGVSQSPSNKVTEKGKDVELRCDPISGHTALYWYRQSLGQGLEFLIYFQGNSAPDKSGLPSDRFSAERTGGSVSTLTIQRTQQEDSAVYLCASSPRTGVLNTIYFGEGSWLTVV.

This rearrangement joins TRBV19 to TRBJ2-1; TRBD2 matches 9 bases. The CDR3 length is 14 residues. CDR1 and CDR2 from the germline V gene are LNHDA and SQIVND (reference sequence). Trimming took 7 bases from V and 3 from J; bases not matched to a gene: 4. CDR3 amino acids: CASTKTSGYNEQFF. DNA for the CDR3: TGTGCCAGTACAAAGACTAGCGGCTACAATGAGCAGTTCTTC.

CDR3 coding DNA: TGTGCCAGCAGTTCCCAAGGGGCCCTTAGGGCCGGGGAGCTGTTTTTT. It translates to CASSSQGALRAGELFF. The chain links TRBV28 to TRBJ2-2; a possible D gene is TRBD1 (5 bases). This CDR3 has 16 amino acids. Trimming took 4 bases from V and 6 from J, leaving 18 bases between them. The V gene's germline CDR1 is MDHEN and CDR2 SYDVKM.

This chain uses TRBV19 with TRBJ1-5, with D perhaps TRBD1 (6 bases). The CDR3 sequence is 13 residues long. Germline V gene sequence: CDR1 LNHDA, CDR2 SQIVND (reference sequence). Trimming took off 8 bases at V and 7 bases at J, with 15 bases between the two ends. The CDR3 nucleotides are TGTGCCAGTCGGACAGCCTCTGGACAGCCCCAGCATTTT. Amino acid sequence: CASRTASGQPQHF.

In the case of this clone: The junction and the germline gene differ at one end; a read error may be behind it. The rearrangement uses TRBV2 and TRBJ2-1, with 7 nucleotides matching TRBD2. The CDR3 length is 11 residues. Per the germline V gene, CDR1 is SNHLY and CDR2 is FYNNEI. CDR3 region: CASSLGGFPLF. The DNA for the CDR3 is TGTGCCAGCAGTCTGGGGGGGTTTCCGCTCTTC.

J is TRBJ1-5 and V is TRBV6-6; the match to TRBD1 covers 9 bases. This CDR3 comprises 21 residues. From germline, CDR1 is MNHNY and CDR2 SVGAGI (reference sequence). Trimming took 5 bases from V and 1 from J; bases not matched to a gene: 21. The DNA for the CDR3 is TGTGCCAGCAGTCCTTCATTACGATTTGGACAGGGGATAGTAAGCAATCAGCCCCAGCATTTT. Amino acid sequence: CASSPSLRFGQGIVSNQPQHF.

The chain links TRBV18 to TRBJ2-6; 11 nucleotides agree with TRBD1. The CDR3 runs 16 residues. The V segment lost 5 bases and the J segment 3 bases; nucleotides outside the gene matches: 3. Per the germline V gene, CDR1 is KGHSH and CDR2 is LQKENI. The CDR3 reads CASSVDRGLGANVLTF. CDR3 sequence (DNA): TGTGCCAGCTCAGTGGACAGGGGGCTTGGGGCCAACGTCCTGACTTTC.

The chain carries TRBV4-3 and TRBJ1-1; 10 bases map to TRBD1. This CDR3 contains 17 residues. The J segment lost 2 bases and the V segment lost 0 bases, leaving 6 bases of the junction unmatched. The V gene's germline CDR1 is LGHNA and CDR2 YSLEER. The CDR3: CASSQDMTGGENTEAFF. DNA for the CDR3: TGCGCCAGCAGCCAAGATATGACAGGGGGCGAAAACACTGAAGCTTTCTTT.

CDR3 sequence reads: CASSGQGMNTEAFF. In DNA, the CDR3 is TGTGCCAGTAGCGGACAGGGTATGAACACTGAAGCTTTCTTT. The V gene is TRBV19, the J gene TRBJ1-1; 8 bases map to TRBD1. CDR3 length equals 14 residues. The trim removed 6 bases at V and 0 bases at J, leaving 3 bases unmatched. Germline CDR1 and CDR2: LNHDA and SQIVND (reference sequence).

The chain joins TRBV4-1 to TRBJ1-5; D is ambiguous. From germline, CDR1 is MGHRA and CDR2 YSYEKL. The CDR3 runs to 16 residues. V lost 1 base and J 4 bases, leaving 14 bases between the germline ends. This chain's CDR3 is CASSQVWPNPNQPQHF. CDR3 coding DNA: TGCGCCAGCAGCCAAGTTTGGCCGAATCCTAATCAGCCCCAGCATTTT.

This clone was seen only once. The J gene is TRBJ2-3, the V gene TRBV7-2, with 12 positions matching TRBD2. The ends lost 4 bases at V and 2 bases at J; junction bases unmatched: 4. CDR1 is SGHTA and CDR2 is FQGNSA in the germline V gene. This CDR3 region has 16 residues. The CDR3 is CASSWTSGALTDTQYF. CDR3 sequence (DNA): TGTGCCAGCAGCTGGACTAGCGGGGCCCTCACAGATACGCAGTATTTT.

The chain carries TRBV28 and TRBJ2-7, with 7 positions matching TRBD1. The CDR3 length is 13 residues. Per the germline V gene, CDR1 is MDHEN and CDR2 is SYDVKM. After removal of 10 bases from V and 0 bases from J, the junction contained 6 bases not matched to a gene. The CDR3 DNA sequence: TGTGCCACCCGTAACAGGGGCTCCTACGAGCAGTACGTC. As protein: CATRNRGSYEQYV.

This chain connects TRBV29-1 to TRBJ2-1, with a possible D match to TRBD1 (5 bases). The germline V gene encodes CDR1 SQVTM and CDR2 ANQGSEA. Trimming took off 0 bases at V and 7 bases at J, with 13 bases between the two ends. This CDR3 contains 14 residues. CDR3 protein: CSVEDRGGANEQFF. CDR3 sequence (DNA): TGCAGCGTTGAAGATAGGGGCGGCGCGAATGAGCAGTTCTTC.

The genes are TRBV19 and TRBJ2-2; 7 nucleotides agree with TRBD1. Germline V lookup: CDR1 LNHDA, CDR2 SQIVND (reference sequence). The CDR3 has 15 residues. Germline trimming cut 7 bases from V and 0 bases from J; bases unmatched to any gene: 5. CDR3 in amino acids: CASMSDRANTGELFF. As DNA, the CDR3 is TGTGCCAGTATGTCTGACAGGGCGAACACCGGGGAGCTGTTTTTT.

The chain links TRBV19 to TRBJ1-2; D not resolved. V was shortened by 5 bases and J by 4 bases, with 8 bases between the two germline ends. The CDR3 extends over 12 amino acids. Germline V gene lookup returns CDR1 LNHDA and CDR2 SQIVND (reference sequence). The CDR3 DNA reads TGTGCCAGTAGTCAACGGTCCTATGGCTACACCTTC. It encodes CASSQRSYGYTF. Full variable domain (rest looked up from reference TRBV19 and TRBJ1-2): DGGITQSPKYLFRKEGQNVTLSCEQNLNHDAMYWYRQDPGQGLRLIYYSQIVNDFQKGDIAEGYSVSREKKESFPLTVTSAQKNPTAFYLCASSQRSYGYTFGSGTRLTVV.

The rearrangement links TRBV7-8 to TRBJ1-2, with D possibly TRBD1 on 5 matching bases. V shed 0 bases and J shed 8 bases, with 10 bases lying between them. CDR3 length: 13 residues. Germline lookup yields CDR1 SGHVS and CDR2 FQNEAQ. This chain's CDR3 is CASSLAGAQGYTF. The CDR3 DNA follows: TGTGCCAGCAGCTTAGCAGGGGCGCAGGGCTACACCTTC.

In regard to this clone: The junction does not match germline at one end; this may be a read error. This chain connects TRBV11-2 to TRBJ1-6; D is unclear. This CDR3 is built from 20 residues. Germline CDR1 and CDR2: SGHAT and FQNNGV. CDR3 sequence reads: CASSLDEVASRPLPNSPLHF. CDR3 DNA: TGTGCCAGCAGCCTAGACGAGGTGGCGTCCCGACCTTTACCGAATTCACCCCTCCACTTT.

This chain joins TRBV29-1 and TRBJ1-2; maybe TRBD1 (6 bases). Germline V gives CDR1 SQVTM, CDR2 ANQGSEA. This CDR3 has 12 amino acids. Trimming removed 5 bases at V and 1 base at J, with 8 bases between. CDR3 in DNA: TGCAGCGTTTGGGGGCTTAACTATGGCTACACCTTC. Translating gives CSVWGLNYGYTF.

The chain carries TRBV4-3 and TRBJ1-1; D gene uncertain. The CDR3 extends over 13 amino acids. The V gene's germline CDR1 is LGHNA and CDR2 YSLEER. The V gene lost 8 bases and the J gene lost 5 bases, with 15 bases spanning the gap. The CDR3 DNA sequence: TGCGCCAGCCGAGAGGCGGGAGGTACTGAAGCTTTCTTT. Its translation is CASREAGGTEAFF.

The genes are TRBV5-1 and TRBJ1-1, with 10 bases aligning to TRBD1. V lost 4 bases and J lost 3; bases outside the gene matches: 12. There are 17 residues in the CDR3. The germline gives CDR1 SGHRS, CDR2 YFSETQ. The CDR3 spells CASSNLRDRGLDTEAFF. The DNA of the CDR3 is TGCGCCAGCAGCAATCTTCGAGACAGGGGGCTTGACACTGAAGCTTTCTTT.

This chain uses TRBV28 with TRBJ2-1, with 10 bases aligning to TRBD2. Looked up from germline, CDR1 is MDHEN and CDR2 is SYDVKM. The CDR3 consists of 14 residues. V lost 8 bases and J lost 7; bases outside the gene matches: 8. Here the CDR3 reads CASQRTSGKNEQFF. In nucleotides, the CDR3 is TGTGCCAGCCAACGGACTAGCGGCAAGAATGAGCAGTTCTTC.

The rearrangement joins TRBV11-2 to TRBJ1-6, with 10 nucleotides matching TRBD1. This CDR3 contains 15 residues. Germline V lookup: CDR1 SGHAT, CDR2 FQNNGV. The V segment lost 4 bases and the J segment 9 bases; nucleotides outside the gene matches: 6. The CDR3: CASSSTGGAFSPLHF. As DNA, the CDR3 is TGTGCCAGCAGCTCGACAGGGGGCGCGTTTTCACCCCTCCACTTT. Full variable domain (remainder filled in from reference TRBV11-2 and TRBJ1-6): EAGVAQSPRYKIIEKRQSVAFWCNPISGHATLYWYQQILGQGPKLLIQFQNNGVVDDSQLPKDRFSAERLKGVDSTLKIQPAKLEDSAVYLCASSSTGGAFSPLHFGNGTRLTVT.

This chain links TRBV19 with TRBJ1-2, with 7 bases matching TRBD1. The CDR3 is made up of 14 amino acids. Germline CDR1 and CDR2: LNHDA and SQIVND (reference sequence). V gave up 5 bases and J gave up 6 bases; unmatched junction bases: 9. This chain's CDR3 is CASSYRDSTHGYTF. CDR3 in DNA: TGTGCCAGTAGTTACCGGGACAGTACCCATGGCTACACCTTC.

As regards this clone: A read error may account for a junction end that differs from germline. The gene calls are TRBV5-1 and TRBJ2-2; D unresolved. CDR1 and CDR2 from the germline V gene are SGHRS and YFSETQ. This CDR3 is built from 16 residues. CDR3 sequence reads: CASRLSSPDVAGELFF. CDR3 in DNA: TGTGCCAGCAGGCTGAGTAGCCCCGACGTAGCCGGGGAGCTGTTTTTT.